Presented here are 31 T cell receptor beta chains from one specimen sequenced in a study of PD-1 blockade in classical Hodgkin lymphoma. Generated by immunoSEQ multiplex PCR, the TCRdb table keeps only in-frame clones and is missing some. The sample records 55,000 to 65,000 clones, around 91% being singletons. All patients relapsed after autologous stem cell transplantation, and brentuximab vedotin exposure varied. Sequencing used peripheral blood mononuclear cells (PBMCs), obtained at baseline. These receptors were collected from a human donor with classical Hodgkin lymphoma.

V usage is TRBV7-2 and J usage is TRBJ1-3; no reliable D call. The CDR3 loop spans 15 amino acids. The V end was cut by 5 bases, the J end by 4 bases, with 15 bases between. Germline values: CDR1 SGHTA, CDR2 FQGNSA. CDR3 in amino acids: CASSPAFWAGNTIYF. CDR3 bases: TGTGCCAGCAGCCCAGCTTTTTGGGCCGGAAACACCATATATTTT.

CDR3 residues: CAWGAYEQYF. In DNA, the CDR3 is TGTGCCTGGGGAGCCTACGAGCAGTACTTC. V is TRBV30 and J is TRBJ2-7; D call uncertain. Germline values: CDR1 GTSNPN, CDR2 SVGIG (reference sequence). Trimming took 5 bases from V and 2 from J, leaving 4 bases between them. The CDR3 is made up of 10 amino acids.

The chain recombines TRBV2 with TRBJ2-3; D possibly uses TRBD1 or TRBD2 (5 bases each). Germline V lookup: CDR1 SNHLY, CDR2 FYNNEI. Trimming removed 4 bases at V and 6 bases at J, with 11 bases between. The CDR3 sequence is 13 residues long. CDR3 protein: CASSGDRKDTQYF. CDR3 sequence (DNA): TGTGCCAGCAGTGGGGACCGAAAGGATACGCAGTATTTT.

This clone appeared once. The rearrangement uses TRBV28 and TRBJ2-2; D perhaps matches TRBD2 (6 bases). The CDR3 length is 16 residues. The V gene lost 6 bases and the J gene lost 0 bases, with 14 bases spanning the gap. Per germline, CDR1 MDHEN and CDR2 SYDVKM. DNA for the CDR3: TGTGCCAGCAGCAGTGGGTCGGGGGCGAACACCGGGGAGCTGTTTTTT. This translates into CASSSGSGANTGELFF.

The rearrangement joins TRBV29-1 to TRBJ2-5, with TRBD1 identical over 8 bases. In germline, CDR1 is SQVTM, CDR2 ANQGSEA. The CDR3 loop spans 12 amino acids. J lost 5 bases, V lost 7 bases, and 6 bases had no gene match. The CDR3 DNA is TGCAGCGCGTTTCAGGGGGCTGAGACCCAGTACTTC. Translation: CSAFQGAETQYF.

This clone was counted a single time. Here the CDR3 DNA reads TGCGCCAGCAGCCAAGTCCCTGCCTCGGGGGGCCACTATGGCTACACCTTC. Protein product: CASSQVPASGGHYGYTF. V gene TRBV4-1 combines with J gene TRBJ1-2, with D perhaps TRBD1 (6 bases). The CDR3 is 17 amino acids. The V end lost 1 base, the J end lost 3 bases, and 18 bases lay between the germline ends. From germline, CDR1 is MGHRA and CDR2 YSYEKL.

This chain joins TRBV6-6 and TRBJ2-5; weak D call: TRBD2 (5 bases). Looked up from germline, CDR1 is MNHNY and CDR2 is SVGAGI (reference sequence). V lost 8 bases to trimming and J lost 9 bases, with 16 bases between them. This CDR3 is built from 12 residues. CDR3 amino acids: CASSEAAVAQYF. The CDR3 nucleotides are TGTGCCAGCTCGGAGGCAGCGGTGGCCCAGTACTTC.

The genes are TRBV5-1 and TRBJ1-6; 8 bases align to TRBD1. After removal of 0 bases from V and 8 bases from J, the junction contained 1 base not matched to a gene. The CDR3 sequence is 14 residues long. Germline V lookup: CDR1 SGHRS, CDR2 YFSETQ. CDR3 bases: TGCGCCAGCAGCTTGGAGGGACAGGATTCACCCCTCCACTTT. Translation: CASSLEGQDSPLHF. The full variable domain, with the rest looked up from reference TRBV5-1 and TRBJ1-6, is KAGVTQTPRYLIKTRGQQVTLSCSPISGHRSVSWYQQTPGQGLQFLFEYFSETQRNKGNFPGRFSGRQFSNSRSEMNVSTLELGDSALYLCASSLEGQDSPLHFGNGTRLTVT.

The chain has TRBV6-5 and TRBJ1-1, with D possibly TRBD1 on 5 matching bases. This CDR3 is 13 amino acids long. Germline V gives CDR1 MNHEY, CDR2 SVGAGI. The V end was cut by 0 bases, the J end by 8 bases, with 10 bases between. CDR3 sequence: CASSYSGPGEAFF. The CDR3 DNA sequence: TGTGCCAGCAGTTACTCGGGACCCGGCGAAGCTTTCTTT.

CDR3 sequence: CASSSGVPLVGGYTF. Here the CDR3 DNA reads TGTGCCAGCAGTTCAGGGGTCCCTTTGGTGGGTGGCTACACCTTC. V is TRBV27 and J is TRBJ1-2; perhaps TRBD1 as D (6 bases). Germline V lookup: CDR1 MNHEY, CDR2 SMNVEV (reference sequence). The CDR3 extends over 15 amino acids. The V end lost 4 bases, the J end lost 7 bases, and 19 bases lay between the germline ends.

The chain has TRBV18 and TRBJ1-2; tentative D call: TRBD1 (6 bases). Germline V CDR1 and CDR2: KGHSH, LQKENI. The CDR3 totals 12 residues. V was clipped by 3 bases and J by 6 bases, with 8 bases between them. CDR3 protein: CASSPSGDGYTF. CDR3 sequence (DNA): TGTGCCAGCTCACCTTCAGGGGATGGCTACACCTTC. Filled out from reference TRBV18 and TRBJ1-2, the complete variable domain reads NAGVMQNPRHLVRRRGQEARLRCSPMKGHSHVYWYRQLPEEGLKFMVYLQKENIIDESGMPKERFSAEFPKEGPSILRIQQVVRGDSAAYFCASSPSGDGYTFGSGTRLTVV.

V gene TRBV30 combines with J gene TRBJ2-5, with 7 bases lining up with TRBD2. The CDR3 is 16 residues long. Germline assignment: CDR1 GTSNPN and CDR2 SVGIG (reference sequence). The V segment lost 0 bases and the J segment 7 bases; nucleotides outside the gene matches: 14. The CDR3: CAWSVLQGGGRGTQYF. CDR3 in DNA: TGTGCCTGGAGTGTACTTCAAGGCGGGGGTCGGGGGACCCAGTACTTC.

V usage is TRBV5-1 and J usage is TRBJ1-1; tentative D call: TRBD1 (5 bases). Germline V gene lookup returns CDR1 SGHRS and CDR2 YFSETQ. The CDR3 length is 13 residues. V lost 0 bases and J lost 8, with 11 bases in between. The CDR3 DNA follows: TGCGCCAGCAGCTTGGCGTCAGGGAAGGAAGCTTTCTTT. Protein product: CASSLASGKEAFF.

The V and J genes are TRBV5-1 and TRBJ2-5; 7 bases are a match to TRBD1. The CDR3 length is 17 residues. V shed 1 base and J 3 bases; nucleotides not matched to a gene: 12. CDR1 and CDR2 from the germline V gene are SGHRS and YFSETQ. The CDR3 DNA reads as TGCGCCAGCAGCTTGCCTAAACCGGGACAGTTTAAAGAGACCCAGTACTTC. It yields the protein CASSLPKPGQFKETQYF.

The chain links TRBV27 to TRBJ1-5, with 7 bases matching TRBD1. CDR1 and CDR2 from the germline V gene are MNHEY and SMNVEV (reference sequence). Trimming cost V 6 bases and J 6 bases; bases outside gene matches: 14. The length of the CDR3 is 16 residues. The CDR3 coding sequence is TGTGCCAGCAGCGCAGGGAAGAGCCAGGGGGTTCAGCCCCAGCATTTT. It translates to CASSAGKSQGVQPQHF.

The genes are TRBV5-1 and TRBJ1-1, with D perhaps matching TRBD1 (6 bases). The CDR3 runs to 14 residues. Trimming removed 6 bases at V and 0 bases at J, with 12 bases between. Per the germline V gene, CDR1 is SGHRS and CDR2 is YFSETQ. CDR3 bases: TGCGCCAGCATAAGGGACACCATGAACACTGAAGCTTTCTTT. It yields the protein CASIRDTMNTEAFF.

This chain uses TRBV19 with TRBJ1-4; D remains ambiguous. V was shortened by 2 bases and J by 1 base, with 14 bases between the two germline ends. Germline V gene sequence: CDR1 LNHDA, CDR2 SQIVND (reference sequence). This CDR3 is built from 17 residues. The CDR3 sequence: CASSISVGLETNEKLFF. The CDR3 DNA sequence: TGTGCCAGTAGTATATCTGTAGGATTGGAAACTAATGAAAAACTGTTTTTT. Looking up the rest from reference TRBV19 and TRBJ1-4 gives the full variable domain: DGGITQSPKYLFRKEGQNVTLSCEQNLNHDAMYWYRQDPGQGLRLIYYSQIVNDFQKGDIAEGYSVSREKKESFPLTVTSAQKNPTAFYLCASSISVGLETNEKLFFGSGTQLSVL.

CDR3 in DNA: TGTGCCAGCAGTGAAGTTCCAGGGGGGGACGAGCAGTACTTC. Protein sequence: CASSEVPGGDEQYF. The chain uses TRBV6-1 and TRBJ2-7; D tentatively fits TRBD1 or TRBD2 (7 bases each). There are 14 residues in the CDR3. Trimming cost V 1 base and J 5 bases, with 12 bases left between them. Germline CDR1 reads MNHNS; CDR2 reads SASEGT.

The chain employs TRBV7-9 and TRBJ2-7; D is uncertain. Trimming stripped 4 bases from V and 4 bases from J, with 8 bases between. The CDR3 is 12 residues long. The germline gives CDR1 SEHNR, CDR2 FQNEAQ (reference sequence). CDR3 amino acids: CASSSPTYEQYF. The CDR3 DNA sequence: TGTGCCAGCAGCTCCCCAACGTACGAGCAGTACTTC.

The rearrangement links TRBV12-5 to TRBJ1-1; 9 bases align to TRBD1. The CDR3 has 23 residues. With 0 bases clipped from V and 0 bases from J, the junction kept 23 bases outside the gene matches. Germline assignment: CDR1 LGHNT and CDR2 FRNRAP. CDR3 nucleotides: TGTGCTAGTGGTTTGGTACAGGGGGCCTTGTTACATCCCCAAACAGACTTGAACACTGAAGCTTTCTTT. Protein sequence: CASGLVQGALLHPQTDLNTEAFF.

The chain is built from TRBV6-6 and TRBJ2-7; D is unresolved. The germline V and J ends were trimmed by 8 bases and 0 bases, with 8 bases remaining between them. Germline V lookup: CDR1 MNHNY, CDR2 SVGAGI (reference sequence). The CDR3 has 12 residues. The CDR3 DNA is TGTGCCAGCTCCGGTCACTCCTACGAGCAGTACTTC. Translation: CASSGHSYEQYF.

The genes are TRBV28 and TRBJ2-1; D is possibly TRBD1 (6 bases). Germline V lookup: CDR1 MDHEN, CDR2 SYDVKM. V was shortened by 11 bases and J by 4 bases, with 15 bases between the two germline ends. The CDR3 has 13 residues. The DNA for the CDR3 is TGTGCCTCCGACGGACAGCCTTACAATGAGCAGTTCTTC. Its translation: CASDGQPYNEQFF.

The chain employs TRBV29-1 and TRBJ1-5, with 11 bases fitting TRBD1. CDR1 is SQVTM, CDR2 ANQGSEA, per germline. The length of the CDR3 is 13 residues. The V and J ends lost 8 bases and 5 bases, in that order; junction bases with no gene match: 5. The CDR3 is CSTGQGVDQPQHF. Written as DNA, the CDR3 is TGCAGCACGGGACAGGGGGTTGATCAGCCCCAGCATTTT.

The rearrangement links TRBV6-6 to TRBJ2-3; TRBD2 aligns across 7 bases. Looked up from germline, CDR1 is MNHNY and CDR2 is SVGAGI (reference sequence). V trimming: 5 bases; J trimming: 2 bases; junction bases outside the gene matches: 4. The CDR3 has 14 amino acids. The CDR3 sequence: CASSTAGYTDTQYF. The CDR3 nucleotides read TGTGCCAGCAGTACAGCGGGGTACACAGATACGCAGTATTTT.

The CDR3 loop is CASSLSGRVLGNTIYF. CDR3 DNA: TGTGCCAGCAGCCTATCCGGCCGGGTGCTTGGAAACACCATATATTTT. This chain uses TRBV7-8 with TRBJ1-3; D is unclear. Trimming removed 5 bases at V and 3 bases at J, with 17 bases between. CDR1 is SGHVS, CDR2 FQNEAQ, per germline. This CDR3 is built from 16 residues.

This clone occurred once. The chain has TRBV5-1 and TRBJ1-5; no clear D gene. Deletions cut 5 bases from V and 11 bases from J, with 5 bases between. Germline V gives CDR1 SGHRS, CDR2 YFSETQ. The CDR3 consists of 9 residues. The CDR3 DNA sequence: TGCGCCAGCAGAAAAGCCCAGCATTTT. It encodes CASRKAQHF.

The CDR3 protein is CASSNRDINYGYTF. The CDR3 DNA follows: TGTGCCAGCAGCAATCGAGACATCAACTATGGCTACACCTTC. The rearrangement joins TRBV7-2 to TRBJ1-2; no firm D call. Germline V gene sequence: CDR1 SGHTA, CDR2 FQGNSA. The CDR3 has 14 amino acids. V was trimmed by 5 bases and J by 2 bases, leaving 12 bases between them. Variable domain in full (rest from reference TRBV7-2 and TRBJ1-2): GAGVSQSPSNKVTEKGKDVELRCDPISGHTALYWYRQSLGQGLEFLIYFQGNSAPDKSGLPSDRFSAERTGGSVSTLTIQRTQQEDSAVYLCASSNRDINYGYTFGSGTRLTVV.

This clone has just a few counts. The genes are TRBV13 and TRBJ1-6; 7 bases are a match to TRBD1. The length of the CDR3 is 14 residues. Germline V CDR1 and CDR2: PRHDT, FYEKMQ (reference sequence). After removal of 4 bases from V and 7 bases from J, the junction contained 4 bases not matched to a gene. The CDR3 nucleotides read TGTGCCAGCAGCTCGACAGGGAAAAATTCACCCCTCCACTTT. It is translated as CASSSTGKNSPLHF. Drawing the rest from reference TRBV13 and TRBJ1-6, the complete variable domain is AAGVIQSPRHLIKEKRETATLKCYPIPRHDTVYWYQQGPGQDPQFLISFYEKMQSDKGSIPDRFSAQQFSDYHSELNMSSLELGDSALYFCASSSTGKNSPLHFGNGTRLTVT.

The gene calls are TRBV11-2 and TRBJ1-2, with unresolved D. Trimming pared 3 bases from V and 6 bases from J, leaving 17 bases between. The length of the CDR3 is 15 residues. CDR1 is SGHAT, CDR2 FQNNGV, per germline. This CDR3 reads CASSFFGEDSNGYTF. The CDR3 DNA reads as TGTGCCAGCAGCTTCTTTGGCGAGGATTCGAATGGCTACACCTTC.

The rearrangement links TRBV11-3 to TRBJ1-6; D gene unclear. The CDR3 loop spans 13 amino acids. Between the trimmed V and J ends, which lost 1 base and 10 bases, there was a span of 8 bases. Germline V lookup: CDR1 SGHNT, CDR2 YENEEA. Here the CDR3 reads CASSLGTRSPLHF. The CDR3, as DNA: TGTGCCAGCAGCTTAGGGACTCGATCACCCCTCCACTTT.

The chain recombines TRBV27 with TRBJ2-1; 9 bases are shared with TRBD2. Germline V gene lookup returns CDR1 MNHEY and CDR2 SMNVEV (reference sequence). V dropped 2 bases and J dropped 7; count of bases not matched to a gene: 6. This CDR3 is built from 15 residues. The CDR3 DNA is TGTGCCAGCAGTTTAACGGGACTAGCCCGGAATGAGCAGTTCTTC. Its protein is CASSLTGLARNEQFF.